The 11 T cell receptor beta chains presented below share a single source sample, sequenced in a study of shared clonotypes between healthy human individuals. Positive CCR7 selection of CD45RO-negative cells yielded the naive CD8 cells, and terminally differentiated effector memory CD45RA+ cells were excluded. Clones were sequenced by immunoSEQ multiplex PCR, and TCRdb holds only the in-frame ones, with some missing. The top ten clones hold approximately 24% of a sample with about 680,000 clones, about 91% of them seen once. The sequenced sample was naive CD8+ T cells sorted from blood. The receptors here all came from a young man in good health.

This chain connects TRBV28 to TRBJ2-6, with D perhaps TRBD2 (7 bases). Trimming cost V 7 bases and J 4 bases, with 26 bases left between them. Germline V CDR1 and CDR2: MDHEN, SYDVKM. CDR3 size: 19 residues. This CDR3 reads CASIRGRSAGAAGANVLTF. DNA of the CDR3: TGTGCCAGCATCCGAGGTAGATCCGCGGGGGCTGCGGGGGCCAACGTCCTGACTTTC. The complete variable domain, with remaining parts taken from reference TRBV28 and TRBJ2-6, reads DVKVTQSSRYLVKRTGEKVFLECVQDMDHENMFWYRQDPGLGLRLIYFSYDVKMKEKGDIPEGYSVSREKKERFSLILESASTNQTSMYLCASIRGRSAGAAGANVLTFGAGSRLTVL.

The V call is TRBV4-1, the J call TRBJ1-5, with D possibly being TRBD1 (5 bases). The germline gives CDR1 MGHRA, CDR2 YSYEKL. V was shortened by 1 base and J by 7 bases, with 20 bases between the two germline ends. This CDR3 contains 17 residues. CDR3 sequence (DNA): TGCGCCAGCAGCCAAGCGGGGGTCGGGTTAGTAGGACAGCCCCAGCATTTT. Amino acids: CASSQAGVGLVGQPQHF.

The V gene is TRBV7-2, the J gene TRBJ2-7, with TRBD2 matching 9 bases. CDR3 length: 14 residues. The J segment lost 4 bases and the V segment lost 5 bases, leaving 6 bases of the junction unmatched. Germline CDR1 is SGHTA and CDR2 is FQGNSA. The CDR3 nucleotides are TGTGCCAGCAGCGAAACTAGCGGGTCGTACGAGCAGTACTTC. It is translated as CASSETSGSYEQYF.

CDR3 sequence: CASSPGGLASGELFF. The CDR3 DNA reads as TGTGCCAGCAGTCCTGGGGGGCTCGCCTCCGGGGAGCTGTTTTTT. V and J are TRBV2 and TRBJ2-2; the D call may be TRBD1 or TRBD2 (6 bases each). Trimming took 5 bases from V and 6 from J, leaving 16 bases between them. Germline values: CDR1 SNHLY, CDR2 FYNNEI. CDR3 length: 15 residues.

The V call is TRBV7-2, the J call TRBJ2-7, with TRBD2 matching 16 bases. This CDR3 is 15 amino acids long. Per germline, CDR1 SGHTA and CDR2 FQGNSA. Trimming cost V 4 bases and J 6 bases; bases outside gene matches: 3. CDR3 amino acids: CASSWGTSGRAEQYF. CDR3 sequence (DNA): TGTGCCAGCAGCTGGGGGACTAGCGGGAGGGCCGAGCAGTACTTC. Full variable domain (remainder filled in from reference TRBV7-2 and TRBJ2-7): GAGVSQSPSNKVTEKGKDVELRCDPISGHTALYWYRQSLGQGLEFLIYFQGNSAPDKSGLPSDRFSAERTGGSVSTLTIQRTQQEDSAVYLCASSWGTSGRAEQYFGPGTRLTVT.

The V and J genes are TRBV5-1 and TRBJ2-2, with 11 bases that match TRBD2. V lost 4 bases to trimming and J lost 6 bases; unmatched junction nucleotides: 11. The CDR3 length is 17 residues. Germline CDR1 SGHRS, CDR2 YFSETQ. The CDR3 sequence: CASSLLAGAEGAGELFF. The CDR3, as DNA: TGCGCCAGCAGCCTACTAGCGGGAGCGGAGGGAGCCGGGGAGCTGTTTTTT.

The CDR3 protein is CSVDGGSRYGYTF. The CDR3 bases are TGCAGCGTTGACGGGGGCAGCCGCTATGGCTACACCTTC. This sequence joins TRBV29-1 and TRBJ1-2, with D maybe TRBD1 (6 bases). V lost 3 bases and J 4 bases, leaving 12 bases between the germline ends. The germline gives CDR1 SQVTM, CDR2 ANQGSEA. The CDR3 extends over 13 amino acids.

The chain uses TRBV19 and TRBJ2-2; 16 bases agree with TRBD2. The CDR3 covers 17 residues. In germline, CDR1 is LNHDA, CDR2 SQIVND (reference sequence). With V trimmed by 8 bases and J by 4 bases, 7 bases remained unmatched. CDR3 sequence: CASAGTSGRAVTGELFF. In DNA, the CDR3 is TGTGCCAGTGCCGGGACTAGCGGGAGGGCCGTCACCGGGGAGCTGTTTTTT.

The chain uses TRBV28 and TRBJ2-5; 8 nucleotides match TRBD1. Germline values: CDR1 MDHEN, CDR2 SYDVKM. CDR3 length: 15 amino acids. V lost 6 bases, J lost 4 bases, and 10 bases stayed unmatched. The DNA for the CDR3 is TGTGCCAGCAGCCTCAGGGCCAGGGGGCTAGAGACCCAGTACTTC. Translating it yields CASSLRARGLETQYF.

The J gene is TRBJ2-4, the V gene TRBV7-9; D possibly corresponds to TRBD1 (6 bases). CDR3 length: 17 residues. Germline loops: CDR1 SEHNR, CDR2 FQNEAQ (reference sequence). V was shortened by 5 bases and J by 5 bases, with 22 bases between the two germline ends. CDR3 nucleotides: TGTGCCAGCAGCCTCCTGGGGGCGTCCAGACTGGAAAACATTCAGTACTTC. Its translation: CASSLLGASRLENIQYF.

The chain recombines TRBV11-2 with TRBJ2-1, with D perhaps TRBD1 (5 bases). CDR3 length: 15 residues. Germline CDR1 reads SGHAT; CDR2 reads FQNNGV. V was pared by 5 bases and J by 7 bases, with 18 bases between. CDR3 in DNA: TGTGCCAGCAGCCGTGACTGGGGCGGAGCTAATGAGCAGTTCTTC. Amino acids: CASSRDWGGANEQFF.